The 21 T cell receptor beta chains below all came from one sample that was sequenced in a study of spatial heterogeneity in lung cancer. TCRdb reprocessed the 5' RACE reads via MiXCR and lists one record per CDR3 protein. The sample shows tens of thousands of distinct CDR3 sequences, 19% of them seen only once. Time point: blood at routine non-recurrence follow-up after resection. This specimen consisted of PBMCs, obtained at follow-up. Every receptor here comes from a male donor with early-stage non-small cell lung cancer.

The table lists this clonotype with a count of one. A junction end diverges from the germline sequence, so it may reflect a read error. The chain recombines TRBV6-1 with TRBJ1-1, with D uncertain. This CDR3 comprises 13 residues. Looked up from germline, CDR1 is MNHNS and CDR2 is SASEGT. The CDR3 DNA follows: TGTGTCAGCGGCATCCAGATGAACACTGAAGCTTTCTTT. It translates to CVSGIQMNTEAFF.

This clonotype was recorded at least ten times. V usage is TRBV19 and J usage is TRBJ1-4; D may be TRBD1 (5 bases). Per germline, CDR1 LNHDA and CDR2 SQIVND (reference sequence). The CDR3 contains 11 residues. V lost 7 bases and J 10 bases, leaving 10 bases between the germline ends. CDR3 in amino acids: CASKRDGKLFF. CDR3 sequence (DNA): TGTGCCAGTAAGAGGGACGGAAAACTGTTTTTT.

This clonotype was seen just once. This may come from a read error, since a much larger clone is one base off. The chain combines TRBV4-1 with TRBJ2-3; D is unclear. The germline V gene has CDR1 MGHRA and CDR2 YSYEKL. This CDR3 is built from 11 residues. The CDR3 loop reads CASSQEHTLYF. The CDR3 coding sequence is TGCGCCAGCAGCCAAGAACATACGCTGTATTTT.

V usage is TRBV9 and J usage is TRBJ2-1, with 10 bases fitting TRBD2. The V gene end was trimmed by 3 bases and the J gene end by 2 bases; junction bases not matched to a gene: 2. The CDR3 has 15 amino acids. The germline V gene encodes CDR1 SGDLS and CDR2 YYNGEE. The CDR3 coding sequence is TGTGCCAGCAGCGCCACTAGCGGGGCCTACAATGAGCAGTTCTTC. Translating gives CASSATSGAYNEQFF.

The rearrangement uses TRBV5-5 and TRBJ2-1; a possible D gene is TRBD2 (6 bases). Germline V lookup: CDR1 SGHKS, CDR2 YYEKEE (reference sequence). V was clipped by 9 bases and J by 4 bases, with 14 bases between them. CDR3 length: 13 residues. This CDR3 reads CATSGVGYNEQFF. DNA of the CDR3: TGTGCCACCTCGGGGGTGGGATACAATGAGCAGTTCTTC.

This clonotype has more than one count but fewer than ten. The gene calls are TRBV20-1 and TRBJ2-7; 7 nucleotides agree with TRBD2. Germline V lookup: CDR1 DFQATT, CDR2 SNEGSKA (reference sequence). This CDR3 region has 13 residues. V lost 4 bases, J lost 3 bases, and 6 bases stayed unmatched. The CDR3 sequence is CSANGLGDYEQYF. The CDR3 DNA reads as TGCAGTGCTAATGGACTAGGTGACTACGAGCAGTACTTC.

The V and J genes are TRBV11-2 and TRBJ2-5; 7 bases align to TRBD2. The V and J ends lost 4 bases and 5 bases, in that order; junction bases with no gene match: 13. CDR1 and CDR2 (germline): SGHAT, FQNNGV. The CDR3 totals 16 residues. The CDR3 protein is CASSSQQASGAETQYF. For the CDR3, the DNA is TGTGCCAGCAGCTCCCAGCAGGCTAGCGGCGCTGAGACCCAGTACTTC.

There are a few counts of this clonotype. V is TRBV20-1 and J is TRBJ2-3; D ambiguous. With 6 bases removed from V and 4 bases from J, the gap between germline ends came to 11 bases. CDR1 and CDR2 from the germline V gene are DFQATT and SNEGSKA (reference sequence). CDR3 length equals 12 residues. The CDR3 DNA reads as TGCAGTGCGCGGTGGTCCCCAGATACGCAGTATTTT. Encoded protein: CSARWSPDTQYF.

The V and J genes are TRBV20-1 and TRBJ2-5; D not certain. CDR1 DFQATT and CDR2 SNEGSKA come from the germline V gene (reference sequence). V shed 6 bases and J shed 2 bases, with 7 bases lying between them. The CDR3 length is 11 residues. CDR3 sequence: CSAEKQETQYF. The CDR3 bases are TGCAGTGCCGAGAAGCAAGAGACCCAGTACTTC.

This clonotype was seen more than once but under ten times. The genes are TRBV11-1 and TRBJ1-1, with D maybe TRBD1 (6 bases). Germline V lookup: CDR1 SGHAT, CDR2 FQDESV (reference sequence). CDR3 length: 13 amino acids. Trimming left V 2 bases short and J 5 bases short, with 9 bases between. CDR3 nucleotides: TGTGCCAGCAGCTTATACAGGGAAACTGAAGCTTTCTTT. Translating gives CASSLYRETEAFF.

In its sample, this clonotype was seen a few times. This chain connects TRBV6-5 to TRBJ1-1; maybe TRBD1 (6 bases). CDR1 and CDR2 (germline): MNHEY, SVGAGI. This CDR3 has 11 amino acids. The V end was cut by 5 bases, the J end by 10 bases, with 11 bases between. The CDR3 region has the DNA TGTGCCAGCAGTCTAGGGGGGACAGCTTTCTTT. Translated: CASSLGGTAFF.

CDR3 DNA sequence: TGTGCCAGCAGCAGAACGACAGGCACTGAAGCTTTCTTT. This codes for CASSRTTGTEAFF. The J gene is TRBJ1-1, the V gene TRBV12-3 or TRBV12-4; the D gene is possibly TRBD1 (6 bases). The V and J ends lost 6 bases and 4 bases respectively, with 12 bases between them. This CDR3 has 13 amino acids.

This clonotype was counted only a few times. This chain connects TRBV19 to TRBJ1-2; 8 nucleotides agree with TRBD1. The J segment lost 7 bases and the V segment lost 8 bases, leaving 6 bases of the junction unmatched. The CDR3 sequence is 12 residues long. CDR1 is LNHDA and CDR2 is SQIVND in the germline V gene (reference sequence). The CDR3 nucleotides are TGTGCCAGTGAGGACAGGGCATTTGGCTACACCTTC. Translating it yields CASEDRAFGYTF.

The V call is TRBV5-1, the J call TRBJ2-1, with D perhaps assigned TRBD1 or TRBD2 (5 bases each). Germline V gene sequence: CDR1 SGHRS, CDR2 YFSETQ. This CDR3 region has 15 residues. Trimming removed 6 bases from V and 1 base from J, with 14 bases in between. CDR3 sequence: CASTPSGGSYNEQFF. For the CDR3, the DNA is TGCGCCAGCACTCCTAGTGGGGGTTCCTACAATGAGCAGTTCTTC. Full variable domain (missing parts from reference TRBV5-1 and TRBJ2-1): KAGVTQTPRYLIKTRGQQVTLSCSPISGHRSVSWYQQTPGQGLQFLFEYFSETQRNKGNFPGRFSGRQFSNSRSEMNVSTLELGDSALYLCASTPSGGSYNEQFFGPGTRLTVL.

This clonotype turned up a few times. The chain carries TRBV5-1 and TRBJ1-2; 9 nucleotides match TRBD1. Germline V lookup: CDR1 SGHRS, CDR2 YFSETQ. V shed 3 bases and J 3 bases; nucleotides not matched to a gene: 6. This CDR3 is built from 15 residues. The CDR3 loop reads CASSSSNRGHYGYTF. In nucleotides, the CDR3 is TGCGCCAGCAGCTCGAGTAACAGGGGGCACTATGGCTACACCTTC.

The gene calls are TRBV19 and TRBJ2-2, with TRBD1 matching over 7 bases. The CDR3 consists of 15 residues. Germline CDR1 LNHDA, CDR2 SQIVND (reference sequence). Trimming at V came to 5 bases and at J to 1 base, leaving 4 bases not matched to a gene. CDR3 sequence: CASSDHRGNTGELFF. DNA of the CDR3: TGTGCCAGTAGTGACCACAGGGGGAACACCGGGGAGCTGTTTTTT.

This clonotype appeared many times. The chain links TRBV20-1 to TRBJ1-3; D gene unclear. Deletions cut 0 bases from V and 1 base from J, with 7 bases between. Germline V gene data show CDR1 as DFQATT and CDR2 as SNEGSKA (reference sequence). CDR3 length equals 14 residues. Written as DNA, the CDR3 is TGCAGTGCTAGAGATGTTCGTTCTGGAAACACCATATATTTT. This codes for CSARDVRSGNTIYF.

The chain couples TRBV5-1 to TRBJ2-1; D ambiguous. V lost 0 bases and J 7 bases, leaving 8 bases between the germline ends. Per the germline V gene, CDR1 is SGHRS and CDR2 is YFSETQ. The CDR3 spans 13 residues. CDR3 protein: CASSLGKGNEQFF. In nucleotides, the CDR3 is TGCGCCAGCAGCTTGGGTAAGGGAAATGAGCAGTTCTTC.

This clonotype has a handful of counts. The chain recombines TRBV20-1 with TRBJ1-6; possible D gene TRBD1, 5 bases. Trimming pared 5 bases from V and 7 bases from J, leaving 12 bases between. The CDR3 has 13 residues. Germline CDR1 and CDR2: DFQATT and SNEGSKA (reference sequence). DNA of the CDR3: TGCAGTGCTCGGGGGTCTGGGAATTCACCCCTCCACTTT. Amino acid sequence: CSARGSGNSPLHF.

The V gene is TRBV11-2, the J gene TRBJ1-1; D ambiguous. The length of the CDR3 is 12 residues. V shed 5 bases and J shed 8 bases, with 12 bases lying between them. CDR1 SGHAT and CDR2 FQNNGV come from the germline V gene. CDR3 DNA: TGTGCCAGCAGCCCCGATAGGAGGGAAGCTTTCTTT. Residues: CASSPDRREAFF.

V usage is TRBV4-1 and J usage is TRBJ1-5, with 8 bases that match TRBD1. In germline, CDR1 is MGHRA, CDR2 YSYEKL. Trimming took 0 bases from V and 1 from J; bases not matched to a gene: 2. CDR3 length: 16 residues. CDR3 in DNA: TGCGCCAGCAGCCAAGAGTCAGGGGGCAGCAATCAGCCCCAGCATTTT. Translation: CASSQESGGSNQPQHF.